This T cell receptor beta chain was captured in a study of T cell repertoires in cytomegalovirus infection. Study results and caveats: The cumulative frequency of public TCR beta families distinguished individuals who carried CMV together with the relevant HLA.

This clonotype appeared many times. What it binds is not known. V gave up 8 bases and J gave up 2 bases; unmatched junction bases: 5. Germline V gene sequence: CDR1 SGHAT, CDR2 FQDESV (reference sequence). The CDR3 has 14 residues. One entry per CDR3 protein results from TCRdb running MiXCR on the reads. The sample has about 130,000 distinct CDR3 sequences; roughly 9% are singletons. The chain is built from TRBV11-1 and TRBJ2-2; 7 bases align to TRBD2. The sequencing input was PBMCs. This clonotype was obtained from a human donor in good health (CMV status not recorded). Some clones in this sample may be carry-over from other donors' samples. This CDR3 is CASGKRGNTGELFF. The CDR3 DNA is TGTGCCAGCGGGAAGCGGGGAAACACCGGGGAGCTGTTTTTT.